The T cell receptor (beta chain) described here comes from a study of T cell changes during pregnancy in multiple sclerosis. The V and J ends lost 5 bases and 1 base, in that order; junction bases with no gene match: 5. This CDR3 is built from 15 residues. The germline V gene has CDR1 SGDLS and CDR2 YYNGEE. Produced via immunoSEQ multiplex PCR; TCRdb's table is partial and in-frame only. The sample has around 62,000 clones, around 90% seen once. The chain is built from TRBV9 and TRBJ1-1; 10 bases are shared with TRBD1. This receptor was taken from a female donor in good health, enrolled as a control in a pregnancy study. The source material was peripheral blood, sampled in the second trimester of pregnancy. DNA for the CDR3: TGTGCCAGCAGTGACAGGGGGCTTAGGAACACTGAAGCTTTCTTT. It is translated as CASSDRGLRNTEAFF.